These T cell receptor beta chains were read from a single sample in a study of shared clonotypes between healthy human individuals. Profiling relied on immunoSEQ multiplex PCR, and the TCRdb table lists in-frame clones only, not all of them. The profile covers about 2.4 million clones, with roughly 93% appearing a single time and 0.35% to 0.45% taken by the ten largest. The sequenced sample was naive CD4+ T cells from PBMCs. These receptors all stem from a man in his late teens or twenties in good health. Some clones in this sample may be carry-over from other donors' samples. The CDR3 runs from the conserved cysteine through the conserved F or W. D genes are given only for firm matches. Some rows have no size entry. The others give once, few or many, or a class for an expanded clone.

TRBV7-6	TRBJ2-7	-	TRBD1	CASSSQGAAYEQYF	TGTGCCAGCAGTTCCCAGGGGGCGGCCTACGAGCAGTACTTC
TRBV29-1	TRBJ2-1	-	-	CSARRGGAYNEQFF	TGCAGCGCCCGACGAGGGGGAGCCTACAATGAGCAGTTCTTC
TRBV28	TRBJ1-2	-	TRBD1	CATSDRGHGYTF	TGTGCCACCTCCGACAGGGGGCATGGCTACACCTTC
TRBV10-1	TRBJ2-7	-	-	CASEFGRLGVGEQYF	TGCGCCAGCGAGTTCGGACGTCTGGGCGTGGGTGAGCAGTACTTC
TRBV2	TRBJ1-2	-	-	CASSLLTANYGYTF	TGTGCCAGCAGTTTGTTGACAGCTAACTATGGCTACACCTTC
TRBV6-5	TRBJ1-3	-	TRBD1	CASSYSTGSGNTIYF	TGTGCCAGCAGTTACTCGACAGGGAGTGGAAACACCATATATTTT
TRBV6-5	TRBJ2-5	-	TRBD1	CASSYKTGGGSQYF	TGTGCCAGCAGTTACAAGACAGGGGGGGGTTCCCAGTACTTC
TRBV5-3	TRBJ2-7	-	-	CARSGFFYEQYF	TGTGCCAGAAGCGGGTTTTTCTACGAGCAGTACTTC
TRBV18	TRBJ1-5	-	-	CASSQGRTDNQPQHF	TGTGCCAGCTCACAAGGGAGGACAGATAATCAGCCCCAGCATTTT
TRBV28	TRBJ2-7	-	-	CASRPTDATYEQYF	TGTGCCAGCAGGCCTACGGACGCCACCTACGAGCAGTACTTC
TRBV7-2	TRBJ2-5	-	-	CASSLGGQGIETQYF	TGTGCCAGCAGCTTAGGGGGGCAGGGTATAGAGACCCAGTACTTC
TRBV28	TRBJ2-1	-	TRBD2	CASSLTYGTSWNEQFF	TGTGCCAGCAGTTTAACCTATGGGACTAGTTGGAATGAGCAGTTCTTC
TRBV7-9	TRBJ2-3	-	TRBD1	CASSIGTGEADTQYF	TGTGCCAGCAGCATCGGGACAGGGGAGGCAGATACGCAGTATTTT
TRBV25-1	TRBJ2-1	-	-	CASSDLSRGISYNEQFF	TGTGCCAGCAGTGATCTATCAAGGGGGATATCCTACAATGAGCAGTTCTTC
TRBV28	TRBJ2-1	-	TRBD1	CASSFHGQGIGASYNEQFF	TGTGCCAGCAGTTTTCACGGACAGGGAATTGGAGCGTCCTACAATGAGCAGTTCTTC
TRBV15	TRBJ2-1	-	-	CATSRDERDEQFF	TGTGCCACCAGCAGAGATGAGAGGGATGAGCAGTTCTTC
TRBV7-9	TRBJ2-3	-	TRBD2	CASSLVEGGDTQYF	TGTGCCAGCAGCTTAGTCGAGGGAGGGGATACGCAGTATTTT
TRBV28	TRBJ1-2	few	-	CASIPQGGGGYTF	TGTGCCAGCATTCCCCAGGGAGGGGGTGGCTACACCTTC
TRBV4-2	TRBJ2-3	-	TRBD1	CASSPGQPPSTDTQYF	TGTGCCAGCAGCCCGGGACAGCCACCTAGCACAGATACGCAGTATTTT
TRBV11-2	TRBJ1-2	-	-	CASSLTKNYGYTF	TGTGCCAGCAGCTTAACGAAAAACTATGGCTACACCTTC
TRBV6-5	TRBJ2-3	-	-	CATERRLTDTQYF	TGTGCCACCGAGCGGCGGCTCACAGATACGCAGTATTTT
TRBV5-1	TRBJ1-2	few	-	CARNHLNYGYTF	TGCGCCAGGAATCACCTCAACTATGGCTACACCTTC
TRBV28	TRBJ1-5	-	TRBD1	CASKGFQGATNQPQHF	TGTGCCAGCAAGGGTTTTCAGGGGGCCACTAATCAGCCCCAGCATTTT